The rows below give T cell receptor beta chains drawn from one sample of a study of T cell repertoires in chronic hepatitis B. Clones were read by immunoSEQ multiplex PCR, and TCRdb kept only the in-frame ones, dropping some. The repertoire table contains 15 to 20 clones. The sample was HBV core (core195) epitope-specific CD8+ T cells from PBMCs. Receptors were obtained from a human donor with chronic hepatitis B virus infection. Both conserved end residues are part of each CDR3. A D gene is named only where the DNA matches it firmly.

J	V	D	DNA	CDR3
TRBJ2-1	TRBV19	TRBD2	TGTGCCAGTAGTACCGGGACTAGCGGTTCGCAGTTCTTC	CASSTGTSGSQFF
TRBJ2-7	TRBV28	.	TGTGCCAGCGACTCGGACAGCGAGAACTACGAGCAGTACTTC	CASDSDSENYEQYF
TRBJ2-5	TRBV7-6	TRBD2	TGTGCCAGCAGCTTAGAGACTAGCGGGAAGAAAGAGACCCAGTACTTC	CASSLETSGKKETQYF
TRBJ2-5	TRBV28	.	TGTGCCAGCAGTTTGGTATTCAGCGGAGAGACCCAGTACTTC	CASSLVFSGETQYF
TRBJ1-4	TRBV19	.	TGTGCCAGTAGTATAGAAGGGGCTGGTGAAAAACTGTTTTTT	CASSIEGAGEKLFF
TRBJ1-1	TRBV21-1	.	TGTGCCAGCAGCAACGAGATAGACACAATTCGCACTGAAGCTTTCTTT	CASSNEIDTIRTEAFF
TRBJ2-1	TRBV5-5	TRBD2	TGTGCCAGCAGCTTTAGCGGGATCGGGTCCTACAATGAGCAGTTCTTC	CASSFSGIGSYNEQFF
TRBJ2-5	TRBV28	TRBD2	TGTGCCAGCAGTGGCGGAGCGGGATTAGTACAAGAGACCCAGTACTTC	CASSGGAGLVQETQYF